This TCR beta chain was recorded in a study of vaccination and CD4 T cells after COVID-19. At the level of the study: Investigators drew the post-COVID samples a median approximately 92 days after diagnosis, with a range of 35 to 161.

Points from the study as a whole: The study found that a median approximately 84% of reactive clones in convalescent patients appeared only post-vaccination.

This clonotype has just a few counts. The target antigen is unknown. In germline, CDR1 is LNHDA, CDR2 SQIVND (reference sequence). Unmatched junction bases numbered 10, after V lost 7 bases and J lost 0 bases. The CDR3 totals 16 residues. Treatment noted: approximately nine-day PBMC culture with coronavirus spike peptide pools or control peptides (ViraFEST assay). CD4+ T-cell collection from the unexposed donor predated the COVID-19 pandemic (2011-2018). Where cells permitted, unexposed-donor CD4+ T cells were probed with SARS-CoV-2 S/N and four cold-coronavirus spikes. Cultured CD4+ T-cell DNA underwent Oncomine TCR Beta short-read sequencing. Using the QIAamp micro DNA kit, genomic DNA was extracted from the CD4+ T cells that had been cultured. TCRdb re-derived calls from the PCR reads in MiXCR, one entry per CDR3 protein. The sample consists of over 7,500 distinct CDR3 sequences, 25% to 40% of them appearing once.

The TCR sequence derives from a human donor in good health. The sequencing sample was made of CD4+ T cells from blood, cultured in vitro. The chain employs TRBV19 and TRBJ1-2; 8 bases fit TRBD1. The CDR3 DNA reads TGTGCCAGTACCCGGACAGGGCCCCATCCTAACTATGGCTACACCTTC. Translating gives CASTRTGPHPNYGYTF.